This section outlines one T cell receptor beta chain sequence together with its context. All the patients suffered relapse after autologous stem cell transplantation, and brentuximab vedotin exposure differed. These data originate in a study of PD-1 blockade in classical Hodgkin lymphoma. On the study more broadly: The nivolumab dose that patients received was 3 mg/kg, given intravenously every 2 weeks.

Germline CDR1 MGHRA, CDR2 YSYEKL. CDR3 length: 16 amino acids. V was trimmed by 1 base and J by 0 bases, leaving 11 bases between them. The assay was immunoSEQ multiplex PCR, and TCRdb's table has in-frame clones only and misses some. This table holds 60,000 or so clones, under 95% found once. Here the sequenced sample was peripheral blood mononuclear cells (PBMCs), taken at baseline. V gene TRBV4-1 combines with J gene TRBJ2-3, with TRBD1 as a possible D gene (5 bases). The TCR originated in a human donor with classical Hodgkin lymphoma. CDR3 DNA: TGCGCCAGCAGCCAAGGATGGGGCCTTAGCACAGATACGCAGTATTTT. Translating it yields CASSQGWGLSTDTQYF.